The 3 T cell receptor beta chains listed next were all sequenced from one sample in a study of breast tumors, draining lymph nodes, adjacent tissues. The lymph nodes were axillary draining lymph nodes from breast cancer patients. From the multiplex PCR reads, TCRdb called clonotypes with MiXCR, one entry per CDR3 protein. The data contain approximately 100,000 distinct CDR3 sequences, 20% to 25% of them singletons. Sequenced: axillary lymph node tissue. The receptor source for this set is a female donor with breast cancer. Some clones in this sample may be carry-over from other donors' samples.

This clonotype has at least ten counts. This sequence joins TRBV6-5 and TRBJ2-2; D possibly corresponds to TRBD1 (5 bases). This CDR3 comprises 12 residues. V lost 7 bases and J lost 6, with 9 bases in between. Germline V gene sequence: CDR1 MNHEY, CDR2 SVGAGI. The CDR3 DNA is TGTGCCAGCACCGCAGGGTCCGGGGAGCTGTTTTTT. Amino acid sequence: CASTAGSGELFF.

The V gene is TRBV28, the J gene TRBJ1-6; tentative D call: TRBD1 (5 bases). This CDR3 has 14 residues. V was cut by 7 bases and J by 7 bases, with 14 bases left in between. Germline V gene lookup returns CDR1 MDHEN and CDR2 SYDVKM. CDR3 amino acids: CASTATVSNSPLHF. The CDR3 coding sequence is TGTGCCAGCACAGCGACAGTCAGCAATTCACCCCTCCACTTT.

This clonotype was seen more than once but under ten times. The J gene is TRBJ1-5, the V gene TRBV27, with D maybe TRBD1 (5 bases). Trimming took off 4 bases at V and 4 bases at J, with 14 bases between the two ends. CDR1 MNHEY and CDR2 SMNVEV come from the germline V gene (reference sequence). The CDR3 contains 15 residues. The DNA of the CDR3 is TGTGCCAGCAGTTCTTTCCGGACAAGGAATCAGCCCCAGCATTTT. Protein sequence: CASSSFRTRNQPQHF.